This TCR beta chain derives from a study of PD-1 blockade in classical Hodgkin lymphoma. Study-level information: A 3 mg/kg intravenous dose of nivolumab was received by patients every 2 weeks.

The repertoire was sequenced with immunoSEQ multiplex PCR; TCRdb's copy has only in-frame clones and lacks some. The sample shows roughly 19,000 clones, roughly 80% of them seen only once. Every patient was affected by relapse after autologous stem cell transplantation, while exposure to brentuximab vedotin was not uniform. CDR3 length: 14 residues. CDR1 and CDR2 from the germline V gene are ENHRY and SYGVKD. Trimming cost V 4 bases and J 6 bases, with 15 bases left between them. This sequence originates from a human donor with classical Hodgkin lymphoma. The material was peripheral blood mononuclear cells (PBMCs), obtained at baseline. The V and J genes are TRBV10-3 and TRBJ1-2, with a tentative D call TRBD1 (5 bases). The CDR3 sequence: CAISGNKQDNGYTF. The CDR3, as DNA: TGTGCCATCAGTGGGAATAAACAGGATAATGGCTACACCTTC.